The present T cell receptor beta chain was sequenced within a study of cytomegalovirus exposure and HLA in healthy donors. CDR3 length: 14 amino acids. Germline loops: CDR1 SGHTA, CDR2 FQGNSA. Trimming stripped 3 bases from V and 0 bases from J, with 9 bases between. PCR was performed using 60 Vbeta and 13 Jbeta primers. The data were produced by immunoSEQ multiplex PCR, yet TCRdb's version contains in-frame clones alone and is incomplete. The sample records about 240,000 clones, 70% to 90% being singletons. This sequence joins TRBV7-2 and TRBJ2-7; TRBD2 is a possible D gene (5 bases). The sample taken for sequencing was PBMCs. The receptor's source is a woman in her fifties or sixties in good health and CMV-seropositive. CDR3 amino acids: CASSFTSGSYEQYF. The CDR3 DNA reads TGTGCCAGCAGCTTTACTAGTGGCTCCTACGAGCAGTACTTC.